This T cell receptor beta chain was profiled in a study of T cell changes during pregnancy in multiple sclerosis. With 6 bases clipped from V and 4 bases from J, the junction kept 11 bases outside the gene matches. The germline gives CDR1 MGHDK, CDR2 SYGVNS. The CDR3 sequence is 16 residues long. Clones were read by immunoSEQ multiplex PCR, and TCRdb kept only the in-frame ones, dropping some. Found here are 15,000 to 20,000 clones, around 97% of them singletons; the top ten hold 0.8% to 0.95%. This clone was detected only once. The input for sequencing was peripheral blood, taken in the third trimester of pregnancy. This receptor was taken from a female donor with multiple sclerosis, enrolled in a pregnancy study. The chain couples TRBV25-1 to TRBJ1-3; 8 bases line up with TRBD1. The CDR3 is CASSPRSGGRGNTIYF. In nucleotides, the CDR3 is TGTGCCAGCAGCCCCAGGTCAGGGGGCAGAGGAAACACCATATATTTT.